This T cell receptor (beta chain) comes out of a study of CD4+ T cells in melanoma. Here immunoSEQ multiplex PCR was the method, and the copy in TCRdb shows in-frame clones only, minus some. This sample has over 100,000 clones, with roughly 90% found just once. Points from the study as a whole: Reportedly, melanoma neoantigen-specific CD4+ T cells showed varied differentiation states. CD8+ T cell, macrophage and B cell function reportedly correlated with neoantigen-specific CD4+ T cells.

About this clone: Its target is unknown.

V was pared by 8 bases and J by 5 bases, with 10 bases of the junction left unmatched. The CDR3 runs 14 residues. CDR1 and CDR2 from the germline V gene are LNHDA and SQIVND (reference sequence). The receptor's source is a human donor with melanoma. The chain links TRBV19 to TRBJ2-5; 8 bases align to TRBD2. Sequenced sample: peripheral blood. CDR3 protein: CASAISGGRETQYF. In DNA, the CDR3 is TGTGCCAGTGCGATAAGCGGCGGGAGGGAGACCCAGTACTTC.